These 4 T cell receptor beta chains share one sample of origin, sequenced in a study of blood T cell repertoires in COVID-19. TCRdb keeps only in-frame clones here, not all; method: immunoSEQ multiplex PCR. The sample contains about 230,000 clones, 83% of which appear only once. Sequenced sample: peripheral blood. These TCRs come from a woman aged 50 to 65 with acute or convalescent COVID-19.

The genes are TRBV19 and TRBJ2-5, with 8 bases lining up with TRBD1. The junction had 2 bases not matched to a gene; V was cut back by 4 bases and J by 4 bases. Germline loops: CDR1 LNHDA, CDR2 SQIVND (reference sequence). The CDR3 runs 13 residues. In nucleotides, the CDR3 is TGTGCCAGTAGTAGACAGGGGATAGAGACCCAGTACTTC. Protein product: CASSRQGIETQYF.

This chain's CDR3 is CASSQELAGGDNEQFF. The CDR3 DNA reads as TGTGCCAGCAGCCAAGAACTAGCGGGGGGGGACAATGAGCAGTTCTTC. V is TRBV4-2 and J is TRBJ2-1, with 13 positions matching TRBD2. CDR3 length equals 16 residues. V dropped 0 bases and J dropped 5; count of bases not matched to a gene: 1. CDR1 is LGHNA, CDR2 YNFKEQ, per germline.

The rearrangement joins TRBV15 to TRBJ1-6; TRBD1 matches at 8 bases. This CDR3 has 15 amino acids. CDR1 and CDR2 (germline): LNHNV, YYDKDF (reference sequence). With V trimmed by 4 bases and J by 10 bases, 9 bases remained unmatched. The CDR3 is CATSIDSRGLSPLHF. The DNA of the CDR3 is TGTGCCACCAGCATCGACTCCAGGGGGCTCTCACCCCTCCACTTT.

J is TRBJ1-4 and V is TRBV4-1; 7 bases line up with TRBD1. The CDR3 is made up of 16 amino acids. Germline loops: CDR1 MGHRA, CDR2 YSYEKL. Germline trimming cut 4 bases from V and 4 bases from J; bases unmatched to any gene: 9. CDR3 in DNA: TGCGCCAGCAGCCCCTTCGGAGGGGACAGTAATGAAAAACTGTTTTTT. Amino acid sequence: CASSPFGGDSNEKLFF.